Sequencing of this TCR beta chain was carried out in a study of cytomegalovirus exposure and HLA in healthy donors. CDR1 and CDR2 (germline): SEHNR, FQNEAQ (reference sequence). The CDR3 contains 16 residues. This clone was seen just once. PCR involved 60 Vbeta and 13 Jbeta primers. The data were produced by immunoSEQ multiplex PCR, yet TCRdb's version contains in-frame clones alone and is incomplete. The sample has 100,000 to 150,000 clones, approximately 75% seen once. The clonotype originates from a woman in her thirties or forties in good health and CMV-seropositive. The rearrangement uses TRBV7-9 and TRBJ2-5; TRBD1 matches 10 bases. The J call may be faulty, since TRBJ2-7 better matches the DNA end. Sequenced sample: PBMCs. CDR3 nucleotides: TGTGCCAGCAGCTTATCTACGGGACAGGGGACCTACGAGCAGTACTTC. Translated, it gives CASSLSTGQGTYEQYF.